This passage covers 31 T cell receptor beta chains from one sample sequenced in a study of cytomegalovirus exposure and HLA in healthy donors. The PCR had 60 Vbeta and 13 Jbeta primers. Method: immunoSEQ multiplex PCR; TCRdb's copy keeps in-frame clones and lacks some. The sample comprises 150,000 or so clones, just under 75% of which are singletons, and 1.6% rests with the top ten. The sample consisted of PBMCs. These receptor sequences come from a woman between 18 and 29 years old in good health and CMV-seronegative.

J is TRBJ2-3 and V is TRBV28; TRBD2 agrees at 8 bases. Germline CDR1 reads MDHEN; CDR2 reads SYDVKM. V dropped 5 bases and J dropped 2; count of bases not matched to a gene: 3. The CDR3 spans 14 residues. Here the CDR3 DNA reads TGTGCCAGCAGTGATAGCGGGACCACAGATACGCAGTATTTT. Translation: CASSDSGTTDTQYF.

The rearrangement uses TRBV5-4 and TRBJ2-2; TRBD1 agrees at 7 bases. The V segment lost 3 bases and the J segment 1 base; nucleotides outside the gene matches: 6. Germline CDR1 and CDR2: SGHNT and YYREEE (reference sequence). The CDR3 covers 16 residues. CDR3 sequence (DNA): TGTGCCAGCAGCTCAAAAGACAGGGTGAACACCGGGGAGCTGTTTTTT. Residues: CASSSKDRVNTGELFF.

The chain carries TRBV4-3 and TRBJ2-4; 8 bases align to TRBD1. The J segment lost 7 bases and the V segment lost 2 bases, leaving 7 bases of the junction unmatched. The CDR3 runs to 15 residues. Germline V gene data show CDR1 as LGHNA and CDR2 as YSLEER. The CDR3 nucleotides read TGCGCCAGCAGCCAAACCGGGACAGGCGGGAACATTCAGTACTTC. Translation: CASSQTGTGGNIQYF.

The chain combines TRBV30 with TRBJ2-3, with 7 bases that match TRBD2. This CDR3 has 15 residues. Germline V CDR1 and CDR2: GTSNPN, SVGIG (reference sequence). The J segment lost 1 base and the V segment lost 3 bases, leaving 7 bases of the junction unmatched. The CDR3 nucleotides are TGTGCCTGGAGGGCTAGCGGAGCTGGCACAGATACGCAGTATTTT. It is translated as CAWRASGAGTDTQYF. Combining the CDR3 with reference TRBV30 and TRBJ2-3 gives the whole variable domain SQTIHQWPATLVQPVGSPLSLECTVEGTSNPNLYWYRQAAGRGLQLLFYSVGIGQISSEVPQNLSASRPQDRQFILSSKKLLLSDSGFYLCAWRASGAGTDTQYFGPGTRLTVL.

The chain carries TRBV6-5 and TRBJ2-7; D gene uncertain. V lost 0 bases and J lost 2, with 11 bases in between. Per the germline V gene, CDR1 is MNHEY and CDR2 is SVGAGI. CDR3 size: 15 residues. The CDR3 nucleotides read TGTGCCAGCAGTTACTCGGGTAGCAGCGCCTACGAGCAGTACGTC. Translating gives CASSYSGSSAYEQYV.

This chain links TRBV4-1 with TRBJ2-1; 9 bases are a match to TRBD2. This CDR3 has 12 amino acids. Germline V gives CDR1 MGHRA, CDR2 YSYEKL. V dropped 3 bases and J dropped 15; count of bases not matched to a gene: 6. The CDR3 DNA reads as TGCGCCAGCAGCCAGGGCGGGACTAGCCGGTTCTTC. This gives the protein CASSQGGTSRFF.

In its sample, this clone was seen a few times. The CDR3 region is CASSLLGGTSSYEQYF. The CDR3 coding sequence is TGTGCCAGCAGTTTATTAGGGGGCACAAGCTCCTACGAGCAGTACTTC. J is TRBJ2-7 and V is TRBV28; 7 bases fit TRBD1. The V gene's germline CDR1 is MDHEN and CDR2 SYDVKM. The V gene end was trimmed by 1 base and the J gene end by 0 bases; junction bases not matched to a gene: 6. The CDR3 loop spans 16 amino acids.

The J gene is TRBJ1-6, the V gene TRBV28, with D perhaps TRBD1 (5 bases). Germline V gene sequence: CDR1 MDHEN, CDR2 SYDVKM. The CDR3 consists of 14 residues. The ends were cut back, 7 bases at V and 5 bases at J, with 12 bases in the middle. The CDR3 nucleotides are TGTGCCAGCACCCCCGGCAGGGATAATTCACCCCTCCACTTT. This sequence encodes CASTPGRDNSPLHF. Variable domain in full (rest from reference TRBV28 and TRBJ1-6): DVKVTQSSRYLVKRTGEKVFLECVQDMDHENMFWYRQDPGLGLRLIYFSYDVKMKEKGDIPEGYSVSREKKERFSLILESASTNQTSMYLCASTPGRDNSPLHFGNGTRLTVT.

The rearrangement uses TRBV7-2 and TRBJ1-1; the match to TRBD1 covers 7 bases. Germline values: CDR1 SGHTA, CDR2 FQGNSA. The V and J ends lost 2 bases and 1 base, in that order; junction bases with no gene match: 4. This CDR3 is 15 amino acids long. The CDR3 DNA reads TGTGCCAGCAGCTTATTGTCAGGGGGGAACACTGAAGCTTTCTTT. Encoded protein: CASSLLSGGNTEAFF.

J is TRBJ2-1 and V is TRBV18; 7 bases agree with TRBD2. The CDR3 extends over 16 amino acids. Germline CDR1 is KGHSH and CDR2 is LQKENI. The V gene end was trimmed by 3 bases and the J gene end by 4 bases; junction bases not matched to a gene: 9. DNA of the CDR3: TGTGCCAGCTCACCTTTATCTAGCGGAACGTACAATGAGCAGTTCTTC. Residues: CASSPLSSGTYNEQFF.

The count of this clone is one. The chain uses TRBV6-6 and TRBJ1-2; weak D call: TRBD1 (5 bases). V was clipped by 5 bases and J by 8 bases, with 15 bases between them. CDR1 and CDR2 (germline): MNHNY, SVGAGI (reference sequence). This CDR3 has 13 amino acids. CDR3 sequence reads: CASSPRDGGGYTF. Written as DNA, the CDR3 is TGTGCCAGCAGTCCCCGGGACGGGGGAGGCTACACCTTC.

The chain uses TRBV28 and TRBJ1-2, with D possibly being TRBD1 (5 bases). Trimming stripped 7 bases from V and 8 bases from J, with 17 bases between. In germline, CDR1 is MDHEN, CDR2 SYDVKM. The CDR3 consists of 13 residues. CDR3 sequence: CASIVKGFEGYTF. The CDR3 DNA follows: TGTGCCAGCATCGTCAAGGGGTTCGAGGGCTACACCTTC.

The rearrangement uses TRBV5-1 and TRBJ2-5, with TRBD2 identical over 8 bases. Germline lookup yields CDR1 SGHRS and CDR2 YFSETQ. The V gene end was trimmed by 3 bases and the J gene end by 0 bases; junction bases not matched to a gene: 4. The CDR3 runs to 15 residues. In DNA, the CDR3 is TGCGCCAGCAGCTCCGGGGGGGCAGACCAAGAGACCCAGTACTTC. Translated, it gives CASSSGGADQETQYF.

This CDR3 reads CASRPRTGLYGYTF. For the CDR3, the DNA is TGTGCCAGCAGACCCCGGACAGGGCTCTATGGCTACACCTTC. The V and J genes are TRBV28 and TRBJ1-2; 8 bases map to TRBD1. The junction had 7 bases not matched to a gene; V was cut back by 6 bases and J by 4 bases. Per germline, CDR1 MDHEN and CDR2 SYDVKM. This CDR3 region has 14 residues.

This chain uses TRBV28 with TRBJ1-3; D is perhaps TRBD1 (6 bases). The CDR3 is 14 residues long. Trimming took 6 bases from V and 4 from J, leaving 13 bases between them. In germline, CDR1 is MDHEN, CDR2 SYDVKM. CDR3 sequence: CASRLQGGGNTIYF. The CDR3 DNA follows: TGTGCCAGCAGGCTACAGGGTGGGGGAAACACCATATATTTT.

The chain recombines TRBV7-2 with TRBJ2-7, with D tentatively TRBD2 (7 bases). Germline V CDR1 and CDR2: SGHTA, FQGNSA. The CDR3 sequence is 15 residues long. V lost 6 bases to trimming and J lost 2 bases, with 17 bases between them. The CDR3 protein is CASSLGAGAPYEQYF. CDR3 DNA: TGTGCCAGCAGTTTGGGGGCGGGGGCACCCTACGAGCAGTACTTC.

The chain carries TRBV5-4 and TRBJ1-2; 9 bases agree with TRBD1. The V gene's germline CDR1 is SGHNT and CDR2 YYREEE (reference sequence). Trimming took 1 base from V and 8 from J; bases not matched to a gene: 9. This CDR3 has 15 residues. The CDR3 coding sequence is TGTGCCAGCAGCTTGTCGATTCGGGACAGGGAAGGCTACACCTTC. Protein sequence: CASSLSIRDREGYTF.

This clone was observed a single time. The V call is TRBV2, the J call TRBJ2-1; D unresolved. The V gene's germline CDR1 is SNHLY and CDR2 FYNNEI. V was clipped by 8 bases and J by 5 bases, with 16 bases between them. The CDR3 runs 14 residues. CDR3 sequence reads: CASPPGGANNEQFF. In nucleotides, the CDR3 is TGTGCCAGCCCTCCCGGTGGAGCGAACAATGAGCAGTTCTTC.

V usage is TRBV2 and J usage is TRBJ2-2; 11 positions agree with TRBD2. The length of the CDR3 is 15 residues. V lost 1 base to trimming and J lost 10 bases; unmatched junction nucleotides: 5. The germline V gene encodes CDR1 SNHLY and CDR2 FYNNEI. This CDR3 is CASSEETSGVVELFF. CDR3 nucleotide sequence: TGTGCCAGCAGTGAAGAGACTAGCGGGGTAGTGGAGCTGTTTTTT.

This rearrangement joins TRBV6-1 to TRBJ1-1; TRBD1 matches at 8 bases. Trimming removed 7 bases from V and 5 bases from J; junction bases left unmatched: 6. Per the germline V gene, CDR1 is MNHNS and CDR2 is SASEGT. The CDR3 has 13 residues. The CDR3 sequence is CASTEQGATEAFF. CDR3 DNA: TGTGCCAGCACTGAGCAGGGGGCTACTGAAGCTTTCTTT.

The chain uses TRBV4-2 and TRBJ2-3; 11 bases are a match to TRBD2. Germline lookup yields CDR1 LGHNA and CDR2 YNFKEQ. The CDR3 is 19 amino acids. J lost 6 bases, V lost 4 bases, and 18 bases had no gene match. CDR3 sequence reads: CASSPGSRLAGLPGDTQYF. The CDR3 bases are TGTGCCAGCAGCCCAGGGAGTCGACTAGCGGGGCTTCCCGGGGATACGCAGTATTTT.

V is TRBV19 and J is TRBJ1-4, with 9 bases that match TRBD1. V shed 5 bases, J shed 6 bases, and the junction held 7 bases outside the gene matches. This CDR3 is built from 15 residues. Per germline, CDR1 LNHDA and CDR2 SQIVND (reference sequence). The CDR3 sequence: CASSLNRGPYEKLFF. For the CDR3, the DNA is TGTGCCAGTAGTCTAAACAGGGGGCCTTATGAAAAACTGTTTTTT. Together with reference TRBV19 and TRBJ1-4, the CDR3 gives the full variable domain: DGGITQSPKYLFRKEGQNVTLSCEQNLNHDAMYWYRQDPGQGLRLIYYSQIVNDFQKGDIAEGYSVSREKKESFPLTVTSAQKNPTAFYLCASSLNRGPYEKLFFGSGTQLSVL.

CDR3 region: CASTPPGGAPYSTDTQYF. CDR3 DNA: TGTGCCAGCACCCCCCCCGGGGGGGCCCCCTATAGCACAGATACGCAGTATTTT. This chain connects TRBV28 to TRBJ2-3; 8 bases align to TRBD2. The CDR3 runs to 18 residues. CDR1 and CDR2 (germline): MDHEN, SYDVKM. V dropped 7 bases and J dropped 0; count of bases not matched to a gene: 15.

Comments on this clone: The missing conserved phenylalanine or tryptophan at the end of this CDR3 makes a read error likely. It is unclear where the CDR3 begins or ends on the DNA, so no DNA is shown, and the CDR3 is as TCRdb lists it. The V call is TRBV12-5, the J call TRBJ2-7; TRBD2 reflects the table's D call only, with no check against the DNA. Termini included, the CDR3 measures 8 amino acids. Germline CDR1 is LGHNT and CDR2 is FRNRAP. The CDR3 loop is CASGLLVP.

This clone was seen only a few times. The chain has TRBV5-1 and TRBJ2-6; 11 bases align to TRBD1. V dropped 2 bases and J dropped 0; count of bases not matched to a gene: 4. Looked up from germline, CDR1 is SGHRS and CDR2 is YFSETQ. The CDR3 has 18 amino acids. CDR3 residues: CASSLSGQGASGANVLTF. CDR3 sequence (DNA): TGCGCCAGCAGCTTATCTGGACAGGGGGCCTCTGGGGCCAACGTCCTGACTTTC.

In its sample, this clone was seen a few times. The genes are TRBV9 and TRBJ2-1, with 10 bases matching TRBD2. The CDR3 is 18 residues long. The junction had 7 bases not matched to a gene; V was cut back by 0 bases and J by 1 base. Germline loops: CDR1 SGDLS, CDR2 YYNGEE. This CDR3 is CASSVDGLSGRSYNEQFF. The CDR3 DNA is TGTGCCAGCAGCGTAGACGGCCTTAGCGGGAGGTCCTACAATGAGCAGTTCTTC.

The chain recombines TRBV15 with TRBJ2-7; D is undetermined. Trimming shortened V by 0 bases and J by 6 bases, and 6 bases separated the two germline ends. This CDR3 region has 12 residues. Germline V gene lookup returns CDR1 LNHNV and CDR2 YYDKDF (reference sequence). CDR3 in DNA: TGTGCCACCAGCAGAGACAGAATCGAGCAGTACTTC. Protein product: CATSRDRIEQYF.

The rearrangement links TRBV10-3 to TRBJ1-1; 11 bases fit TRBD1. The CDR3 totals 14 residues. J gave up 5 bases and V 6 bases, and 5 bases lay outside the gene matches. Per the germline V gene, CDR1 is ENHRY and CDR2 is SYGVKD. CDR3 DNA: TGTGCCATCAGCGGGACAGGGGGTTGGACTGAAGCTTTCTTT. Protein product: CAISGTGGWTEAFF.

The count of this clone is one. The V gene is TRBV4-3, the J gene TRBJ2-7; a possible D gene is TRBD2 (6 bases). Germline assignment: CDR1 LGHNA and CDR2 YSLEER. V lost 0 bases to trimming and J lost 2 bases, with 11 bases between them. The length of the CDR3 is 15 residues. The CDR3 loop is CASSQDSPGAYEQYF. CDR3 nucleotide sequence: TGCGCCAGCAGCCAAGATTCACCGGGGGCCTACGAGCAGTACTTC.

The gene calls are TRBV10-3 and TRBJ1-2; no definite D call. V lost 3 bases, J lost 3 bases, and 14 bases lay in between. The CDR3 consists of 15 residues. Germline V gene lookup returns CDR1 ENHRY and CDR2 SYGVKD. CDR3 loop: CAISESTVSYYGYTF. The CDR3 coding sequence is TGTGCCATCAGTGAAAGTACAGTTTCATACTATGGCTACACCTTC.

CDR3 sequence: CASSPGQGHNQPQHF. The CDR3 DNA reads TGTGCCAGCTCACCCGGACAGGGGCACAATCAGCCCCAGCATTTT. The chain carries TRBV18 and TRBJ1-5, with 9 nucleotides matching TRBD1. The CDR3 has 15 amino acids. The germline CDR1 and CDR2 sequences are KGHSH and LQKENI. Trimming took 3 bases from V and 3 from J; bases not matched to a gene: 3.